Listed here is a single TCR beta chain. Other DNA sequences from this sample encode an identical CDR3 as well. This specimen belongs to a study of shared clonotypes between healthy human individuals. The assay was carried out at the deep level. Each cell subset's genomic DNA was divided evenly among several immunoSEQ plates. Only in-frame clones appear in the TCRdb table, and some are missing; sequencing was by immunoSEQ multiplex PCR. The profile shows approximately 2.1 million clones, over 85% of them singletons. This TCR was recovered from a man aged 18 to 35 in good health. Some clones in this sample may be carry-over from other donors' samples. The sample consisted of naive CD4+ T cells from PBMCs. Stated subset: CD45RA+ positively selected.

CDR3 residues: CASGRAGELFF. The CDR3 DNA reads TGTGCCAGCGGAAGAGCCGGGGAGCTGTTTTTT. The chain is built from TRBV11-3 and TRBJ2-2; D is undetermined. The V end lost 8 bases, the J end lost 6 bases, and 7 bases lay between the germline ends. This CDR3 has 11 residues. In germline, CDR1 is SGHNT, CDR2 YENEEA.